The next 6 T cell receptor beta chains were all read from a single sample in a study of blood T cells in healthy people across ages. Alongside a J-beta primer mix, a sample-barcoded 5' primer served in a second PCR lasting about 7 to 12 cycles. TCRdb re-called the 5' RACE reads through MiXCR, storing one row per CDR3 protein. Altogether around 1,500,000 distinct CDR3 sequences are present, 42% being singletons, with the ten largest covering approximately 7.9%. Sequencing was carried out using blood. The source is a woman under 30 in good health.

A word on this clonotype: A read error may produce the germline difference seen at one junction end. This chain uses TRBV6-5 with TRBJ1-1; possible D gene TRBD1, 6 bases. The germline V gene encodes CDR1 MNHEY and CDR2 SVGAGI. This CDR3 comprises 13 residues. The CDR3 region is CASRDDRNTGAFF. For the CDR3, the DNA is TGTGCCAGCAGGGACGACAGGAACACTGGAGCTTTCTTT.

The CDR3 loop reads CSVLTRNREDFTDTQYF. As DNA, the CDR3 is TGCAGCGTTTTGACTAGGAATAGGGAGGATTTCACAGATACGCAGTATTTT. The chain recombines TRBV29-1 with TRBJ2-3, with D tentatively TRBD2 (6 bases). The germline V gene encodes CDR1 SQVTM and CDR2 ANQGSEA. V shed 5 bases and J shed 2 bases, with 23 bases lying between them. The CDR3 has 17 amino acids.

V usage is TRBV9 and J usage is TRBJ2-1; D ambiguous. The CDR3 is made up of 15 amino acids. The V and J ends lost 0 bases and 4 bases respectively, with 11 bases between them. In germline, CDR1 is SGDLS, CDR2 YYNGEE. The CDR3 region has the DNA TGTGCCAGCAGCGTAGGAGGCTCCCTATACAATGAGCAGTTCTTC. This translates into CASSVGGSLYNEQFF.

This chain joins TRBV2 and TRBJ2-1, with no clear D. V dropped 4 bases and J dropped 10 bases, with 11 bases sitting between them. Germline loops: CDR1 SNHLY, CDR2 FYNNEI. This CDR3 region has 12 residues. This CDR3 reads CASSATDWEQFF. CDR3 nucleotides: TGTGCCAGCAGTGCCACTGACTGGGAGCAGTTCTTC.

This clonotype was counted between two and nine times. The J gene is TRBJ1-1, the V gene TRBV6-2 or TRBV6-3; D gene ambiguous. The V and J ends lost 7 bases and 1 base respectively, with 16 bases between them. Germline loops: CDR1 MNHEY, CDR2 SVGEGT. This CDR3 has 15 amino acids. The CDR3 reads CASITLDTPNTEAFF. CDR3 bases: TGTGCCAGCATCACTCTCGACACGCCGAACACTGAAGCTTTCTTT.

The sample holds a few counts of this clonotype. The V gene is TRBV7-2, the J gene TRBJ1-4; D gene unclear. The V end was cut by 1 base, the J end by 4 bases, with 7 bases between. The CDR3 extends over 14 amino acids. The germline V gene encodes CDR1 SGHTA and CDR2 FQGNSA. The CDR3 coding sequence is TGTGCCAGCAGCTTAGGCCATTATAATGAAAAACTGTTTTTT. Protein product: CASSLGHYNEKLFF.